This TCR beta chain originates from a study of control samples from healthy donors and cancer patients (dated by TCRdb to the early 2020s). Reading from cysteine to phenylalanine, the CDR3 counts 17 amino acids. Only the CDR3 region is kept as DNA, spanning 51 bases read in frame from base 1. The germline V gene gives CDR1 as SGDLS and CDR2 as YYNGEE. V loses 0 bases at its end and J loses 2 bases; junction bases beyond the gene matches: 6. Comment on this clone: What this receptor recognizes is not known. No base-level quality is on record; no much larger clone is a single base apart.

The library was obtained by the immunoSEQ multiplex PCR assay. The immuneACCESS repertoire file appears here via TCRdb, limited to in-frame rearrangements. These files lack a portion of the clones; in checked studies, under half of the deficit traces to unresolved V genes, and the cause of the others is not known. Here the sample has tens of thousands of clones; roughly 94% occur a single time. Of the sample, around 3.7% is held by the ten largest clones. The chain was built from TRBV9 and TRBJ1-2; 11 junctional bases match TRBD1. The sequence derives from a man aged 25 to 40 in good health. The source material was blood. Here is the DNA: TGTGCCAGCAGCGTAGATAGGACAGGGGGCATCAACTATGGCTACACCTTC. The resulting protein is CASSVDRTGGINYGYTF.